The 5 T cell receptor beta chains presented below share a single source sample, sequenced in a study of beta chain features in type 1 diabetes. Every bit of the isolated RNA underwent reverse transcription, so sequencing read expressed TCRB transcripts. Only in-frame clones appear in the TCRdb table, and some are missing; sequencing was by immunoSEQ multiplex PCR. Here the sample spans fewer than 900,000 clones, about a sixth being singletons. Material for sequencing was naive CD4+ T cells from blood. These receptors originate from a woman in her late teens or twenties in good health.

With respect to this clone: Mismatch with germline at one junction end may stem from a read error. The chain combines TRBV18 with TRBJ2-1; 9 bases are a match to TRBD2. The CDR3 runs 14 residues. The V gene's germline CDR1 is KGHSH and CDR2 LQKENI. The chain's CDR3 is CASSQREALGEQFF. The CDR3 DNA follows: TGTGCCAGTTCACAGCGGGAGGCCCTCGGGGAGCAGTTCTTC.

This sequence joins TRBV7-9 and TRBJ1-1; weak D call: TRBD1 (5 bases). V lost 2 bases, J lost 6 bases, and 13 bases lay in between. The germline V gene has CDR1 SEHNR and CDR2 FQNEAQ (reference sequence). The CDR3 loop spans 14 amino acids. CDR3 bases: TGTGCCAGCAGCTTAAGTCAGGGTACCCCTGAAGCTTTCTTT. As protein: CASSLSQGTPEAFF.

The CDR3 loop is CASSSAGTGYNEQFF. The DNA for the CDR3 is TGCGCCAGCAGCTCCGCCGGGACAGGGTACAATGAGCAGTTCTTC. The gene calls are TRBV5-1 and TRBJ2-1; 9 bases fit TRBD1. Germline V gene lookup returns CDR1 SGHRS and CDR2 YFSETQ. J was trimmed by 4 bases and V by 3 bases; bases with no gene match: 5. The CDR3 sequence is 15 residues long.

This clone was seen a handful of times. The chain is built from TRBV4-1 and TRBJ2-1, with 13 bases fitting TRBD2. V shed 1 base, J shed 7 bases, and the junction held 10 bases outside the gene matches. CDR3 size: 18 residues. Germline values: CDR1 MGHRA, CDR2 YSYEKL. The CDR3 loop is CASSQGIQGLAGRNEQFF. The CDR3 region has the DNA TGCGCCAGCAGCCAAGGGATCCAGGGACTAGCGGGGAGGAATGAGCAGTTCTTC.

The sample holds a few counts of this clone. V is TRBV19 and J is TRBJ2-7; perhaps TRBD1 as D (6 bases). The V end was cut by 4 bases, the J end by 6 bases, with 13 bases between. Per the germline V gene, CDR1 is LNHDA and CDR2 is SQIVND (reference sequence). This CDR3 region has 13 residues. CDR3 DNA: TGTGCCAGTAGTAGTGGCAGGGACACCGAGCAGTACTTC. Protein: CASSSGRDTEQYF.